This is a list of T cell receptor beta chains from one sample in a study of T cells in Graves' hyperthyroidism and ophthalmopathy. TCRdb recomputed calls from the multiplex PCR reads with MiXCR, one row per CDR3 protein. The profile shows more than 500,000 distinct CDR3 sequences, over 12% of them singletons. Sequencing was performed on blood. Receptors were obtained from a woman between 40 and 50 years old with Graves' ophthalmopathy. CDR3s include the opening cysteine and the closing phenylalanine or tryptophan. The D gene is left open where the match is weak. Expanded clones get a size class; other rows say once, few or many, or leave the size out.

d_call | j_call | v_call | clone_size | cdr3_nt | cdr3_aa
NA | TRBJ1-1 | TRBV29-1 | many | TGCAGCGTTGAAGGGGGCCTGGAGACTGAAGCTTTCTTC | CSVEGGLETEAFF
TRBD1 | TRBJ2-7 | TRBV28 | NA | TGTGCCAGCAGTTTAAAGGGACAGGGGGGCCCCGAGCAGTACTTC | CASSLKGQGGPEQYF
NA | TRBJ1-5 | TRBV12-3/TRBV12-4 | many | TGTGCCAGCAGGGAGGGTTTCAATCAGCCCCAGCATTTT | CASREGFNQPQHF
NA | TRBJ2-7 | TRBV7-2 | many | TGTGCCAGCAGCTTTGCCGGGCTGGGCTACGAGCAGTACTTC | CASSFAGLGYEQYF
NA | TRBJ2-7 | TRBV28 | many | TGTGCCAGCAGTCCGGGGACTGCCGTTGGTAACGAGCAGTACTTC | CASSPGTAVGNEQYF
NA | TRBJ2-7 | TRBV12-3/TRBV12-4 | many | TGTGCCAGCAGTAGGTACCAAGGGCAATTTTTCTACGAGCAGTACTTC | CASSRYQGQFFYEQYF
NA | TRBJ1-5 | TRBV27 | few | TGTGCCAGCAGTCCTTTCGGACAGAGTAGCAATCAGCCCCAGCATTTT | CASSPFGQSSNQPQHF
NA | TRBJ1-6 | TRBV12-3/TRBV12-4 | many | TGTGCCAGCAGTTTAGGGCGGGGAAATTCACCCCTCCACTTT | CASSLGRGNSPLHF
TRBD1 | TRBJ1-5 | TRBV28 | NA | TGTGCCAGCAGTCAACAGGGGGCGATCGGTCAGCCCCAGCATTTT | CASSQQGAIGQPQHF
NA | TRBJ2-5 | TRBV5-4 | few | TGTGCCAGCAGCCAGCAAGCCCAAGAGACCCAGTACTTC | CASSQQAQETQYF
NA | TRBJ2-7 | TRBV4-2 | NA | TGTGCCAGCAGCCAAGACAGCACTTCCTACGAGCAGTACTTC | CASSQDSTSYEQYF
TRBD2 | TRBJ2-7 | TRBV2 | many | TGTGCCAGCAGTGCCACTCACAGCGGGAGCGCCTACGAGCAGTACTTC | CASSATHSGSAYEQYF
NA | TRBJ1-5 | TRBV4-3 | many | TGCGCCAGCAGCCGCTCATTTGAGGGCAATCAGCCCCAGCATTTT | CASSRSFEGNQPQHF
TRBD2 | TRBJ2-2 | TRBV15 | NA | TGTGCCACCAGCAGAGATCAGCTAGCGGGAGGGCCGGGGAACACCGGGGAGCTGTTTTTT | CATSRDQLAGGPGNTGELFF
NA | TRBJ2-7 | TRBV30 | many | TGTGCCTGGAGTGGTGGGGGCTCCTACGAGCAGTACTTC | CAWSGGGSYEQYF
NA | TRBJ2-5 | TRBV10-3 | NA | TGTGCCATCGGACTCGTTGGCCAAGAGACCCAGTACTTC | CAIGLVGQETQYF
NA | TRBJ1-2 | TRBV19 | NA | TGTGCCAGTAGCATCCGGCAAATCTATGGCTACACCTTC | CASSIRQIYGYTF
NA | TRBJ1-3 | TRBV6-1 | NA | TGTGCCAGCAGTCGGACACCGGGCTCTGGAAACACCATATATTTT | CASSRTPGSGNTIYF
TRBD1 | TRBJ2-7 | TRBV28 | once | TGTGCCAGCAGTTCCCCGCCCGGGACAGGGCCCTCCTACGAGCAGTACTTC | CASSSPPGTGPSYEQYF
TRBD1 | TRBJ2-6 | TRBV6-2/TRBV6-3 | NA | TGTGCCAGCAGTTACTCGACAGGGGGTTTGTTCTCTGGGGCCAACGTCCTGACTTTC | CASSYSTGGLFSGANVLTF
TRBD1 | TRBJ1-2 | TRBV11-2 | NA | TGTGCCAGCAGCGACCGGGACAGGGGCGATTCTAACTATGGCTACACCTTC | CASSDRDRGDSNYGYTF
NA | TRBJ2-7 | TRBV14 | many | TGTGCCAGCAGCCAATATGGGGAGCAGTACTTC | CASSQYGEQYF
NA | TRBJ2-6 | TRBV25-1 | many | TGTGCCAGCAGTAAACCCTCTTCTGGGGCCAACGTCCTGACTTTC | CASSKPSSGANVLTF
TRBD1 | TRBJ2-2 | TRBV30 | many | TGTGCCTGGGCCCGGGACAGAGCCACCGGGGAGCTGTTTTTT | CAWARDRATGELFF
TRBD1 | TRBJ2-7 | TRBV6-1 | few | TGTGCCAGCCGCCCCTACGCACAGGGGGCTGAGCAGTACTTC | CASRPYAQGAEQYF
TRBD2 | TRBJ2-7 | TRBV2 | many | TGTGCCAGCGGAATAGAGGGACTAGTCCTCTACGAGCAGTACTTC | CASGIEGLVLYEQYF
TRBD2 | TRBJ2-7 | TRBV7-8 | many | TGTGCCAGCAGCCGTGGGGCTAGCGGGAGAGCCACCTACGAGCAGTACTTC | CASSRGASGRATYEQYF
NA | TRBJ1-1 | TRBV20-1 | many | TGCAGTGTTCAGACAGGGAACACTGAAGCTTTCTTT | CSVQTGNTEAFF